This is a list of T cell receptor beta chains from one sample in a study of blood T cell repertoires in COVID-19. The table came from immunoSEQ multiplex PCR; TCRdb's copy has only in-frame clones and leaves some out. The sample includes about 94,000 clones, 78% of them seen just once. The sequenced sample consisted of peripheral blood. These receptor sequences come from a man in his 70s with COVID-19, enrolled during active disease. Both conserved end residues are part of each CDR3. Clone size is given for some rows only: seen once, a few or many times, or a class if the clone is expanded.

clone size,V gene,CDR3 length,J gene,CDR3 protein
NA,TRBV6-5,15,TRBJ2-1,CASSRQGFVDNEQFF
NA,TRBV6-5,15,TRBJ1-3,CASSPRDRAGNTIYF
NA,TRBV7-2,15,TRBJ2-3,CASTRTSGARDTQYF
NA,TRBV14,16,TRBJ1-3,CASSQGGPNSGNTIYF
NA,TRBV7-9,15,TRBJ1-2,CASSFQTEGDYGYTF
NA,TRBV19,15,TRBJ1-1,CASRIEDRRDTEAFF
NA,TRBV19,13,TRBJ1-1,CASSIVGDTEAFF
NA,TRBV4-3,15,TRBJ2-7,CASSVDGTGSYEQYF
NA,TRBV5-8,14,TRBJ1-1,CASSQSGEGTEAFF
once,TRBV24-1,17,TRBJ2-2,CATSVRDREGGTGELFF
NA,TRBV7-9,14,TRBJ1-5,CASSLGQKDQPQHF
NA,TRBV5-6,13,TRBJ1-2,CASSDTGGNGYTF
NA,TRBV7-2,15,TRBJ1-6,CASSLRGREVSPLHF
NA,TRBV5-1,13,TRBJ1-1,CASSLPGLDEAFF
NA,TRBV20-1,13,TRBJ1-4,CSASEGANEKLFF
NA,TRBV9,16,TRBJ2-1,CASSVGMAGGLNEQFF
NA,TRBV28,14,TRBJ1-2,CASSLWGAQYGYTF
NA,TRBV4-1,16,TRBJ2-5,CASSQEGTSTYSTQYF
NA,TRBV7-2,15,TRBJ1-6,CASSSTGSGGSPLHF
NA,TRBV7-6,14,TRBJ2-4,CASSPTSGKNIQYF
NA,TRBV5-1,16,TRBJ2-1,CASRGLSSGVSDEQFF
NA,TRBV18,16,TRBJ1-1,CASSTGLPGIGTEAFF
once,TRBV3-1/TRBV3-2,16,TRBJ2-3,CASSQGSSGGADTQYF
NA,TRBV20-1,11,TRBJ2-1,CSARDGREQFF
NA,TRBV12-5,16,TRBJ2-3,CASGPRTSQETDTQYF
NA,TRBV25-1,14,TRBJ2-7,CASSYSGRGYEQYF
NA,TRBV10-3,14,TRBJ1-5,CAISGGEYYQPQHF
few,TRBV9,15,TRBJ1-2,CASSSLLGADYGYTF
NA,TRBV4-2,15,TRBJ2-2,CASRTGMMGLGELFF
NA,TRBV19,14,TRBJ1-5,CASSITGWQQPQHF
NA,TRBV6-2/TRBV6-3,15,TRBJ1-2,CASNPTGRTAYGYTF